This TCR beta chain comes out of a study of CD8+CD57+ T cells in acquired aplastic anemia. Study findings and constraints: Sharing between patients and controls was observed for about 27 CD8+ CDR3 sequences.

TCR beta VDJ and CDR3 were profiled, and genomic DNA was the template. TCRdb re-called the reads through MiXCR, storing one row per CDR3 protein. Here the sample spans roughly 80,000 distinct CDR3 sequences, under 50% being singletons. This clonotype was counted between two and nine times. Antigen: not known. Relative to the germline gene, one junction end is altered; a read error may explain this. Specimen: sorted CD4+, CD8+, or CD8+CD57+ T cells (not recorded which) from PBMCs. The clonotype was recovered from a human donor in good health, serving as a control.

CDR3 in amino acids: CASILGGTQYF. As DNA, the CDR3 is TGTGCCAGCATCTTAGGGGGGACCCAGTACTTC. The gene calls are TRBV7-6 and TRBJ2-5; D possibly corresponds to TRBD1 (6 bases). The germline CDR1 and CDR2 sequences are SGHVS and FNYEAQ. The CDR3 is 11 amino acids.